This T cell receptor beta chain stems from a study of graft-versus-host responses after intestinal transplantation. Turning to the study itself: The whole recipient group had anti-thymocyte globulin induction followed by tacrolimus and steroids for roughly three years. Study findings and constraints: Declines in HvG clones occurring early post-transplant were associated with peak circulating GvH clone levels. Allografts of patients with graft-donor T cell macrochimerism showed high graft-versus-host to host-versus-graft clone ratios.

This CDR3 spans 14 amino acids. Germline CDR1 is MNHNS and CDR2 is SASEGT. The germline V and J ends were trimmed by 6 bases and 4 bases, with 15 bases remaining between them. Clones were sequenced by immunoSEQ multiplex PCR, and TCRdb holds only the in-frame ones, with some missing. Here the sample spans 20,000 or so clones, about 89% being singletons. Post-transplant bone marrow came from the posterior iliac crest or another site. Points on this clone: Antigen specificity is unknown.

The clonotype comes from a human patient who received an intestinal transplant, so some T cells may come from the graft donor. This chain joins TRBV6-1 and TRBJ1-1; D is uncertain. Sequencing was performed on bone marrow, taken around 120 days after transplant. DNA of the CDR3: TGTGCCAGCAGCTTACGACAAGGACGCACTGAAGCTTTCTTT. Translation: CASSLRQGRTEAFF.